This T cell receptor beta chain originates from a study of shared clonotypes between healthy human individuals. Study in general: Three plates were used per donor for CD4 naive, three for CD4 memory, two for CD8 naive and one for CD8 memory.

Deep was the level used in running the assay. Here immunoSEQ multiplex PCR was the method, and the copy in TCRdb shows in-frame clones only, minus some. The sample holds approximately 1.9 million clones, roughly 95% seen once. V trimming: 3 bases; J trimming: 1 base; junction bases outside the gene matches: 16. The CDR3 runs 19 residues. The germline CDR1 and CDR2 sequences are MNHNS and SASEGT. Notes on the study in general: Estimated richness values were generally larger in naive subsets than in memory subsets.

Comment on this clone: Its antigen is not known.

CD45RO negativity and positive selection for CCR7 defined naive CD8 cells, a population that excluded terminally differentiated effector memory CD45RA+ cells. Sequenced material: naive CD8+ T cells from PBMCs. The rearrangement uses TRBV6-1 and TRBJ2-7, with 9 bases matching TRBD1. This sequence originates from a man in his late teens or twenties in good health. Some clones in this sample may be carry-over from other donors' samples. CDR3 sequence: CASSDPFVSPTGGSYEQYF. In DNA, the CDR3 is TGTGCCAGCAGTGACCCCTTTGTCTCACCGACAGGGGGGTCCTACGAGCAGTACTTC.